This TCR beta chain came from a study of cytomegalovirus exposure and HLA in healthy donors. Study-level results: Associated with cytomegalovirus, according to the listing, were 170 or so TCR beta chains. In vitro assays verified that a few CMV-associated chains recognized CMV antigens specifically. Later analysis revealed greater clonal expansion in HLA-associated TCR beta chains than in equally common others. Some V segments could not be told apart, so they were left out, TRBV6-2 and TRBV6-3 among them.

The junction had 10 bases not matched to a gene; V was cut back by 5 bases and J by 3 bases. The CDR3 is 16 residues long. Per the germline V gene, CDR1 is MDHEN and CDR2 is SYDVKM. The primer mix had 60 Vbeta and 13 Jbeta primers. TCRdb's table, derived via immunoSEQ multiplex PCR, lists solely in-frame clones and lacks some. This table has 200,000 to 250,000 clones, roughly four fifths appearing once. This clone was found once. What it binds is unknown. This chain links TRBV28 with TRBJ2-7; 10 bases fit TRBD1. Sequenced input: PBMCs. The source is an older woman in good health and CMV-seropositive. The CDR3 bases are TGTGCCAGCAGTCCCAAGGTGGGACAGGGGCACTACGAGCAGTACTTC. Protein product: CASSPKVGQGHYEQYF.